This T cell receptor beta chain was obtained from a study of somatic mutations in cytotoxic T cells in rheumatoid arthritis (dated by TCRdb to 2016 to 2017). In the study overall: Patient peripheral blood (just under 31 ml EDTA) was drawn right after diagnosis and before any treatment started. Some V beta antibody-stained T-cell populations were flow-sorted on a FACSAria II or Sony SH800 at nearly 100% purity, and sorted V beta1+ cells also underwent TCRB sequencing. Whether expanded CD8+ T-cell clones in untreated, newly diagnosed rheumatoid arthritis carry somatic mutations was the study question, and clonality was characterized with TCRB deep sequencing. For 65 rheumatoid arthritis patients and fewer than 25 healthy controls, TCRB deep sequencing was carried out. Patient and control groups had essentially identical median ages. The full study reports these points: It was unknown which antigens the expanded CD8+ clones targeted, and their absence from virus-specific databases did not exclude viral specificity. In about an eighth of the roughly 65 patients the largest CD8+ clone exceeded 20% of CD8+ cells, and several identical CD8+ TCRB sequences were shared between blood and synovial fluid. Rheumatoid arthritis patients and age-matched healthy controls did not significantly differ in CD8+ T-cell clonality. The slight underrepresentation of TRBV07 in patients was not corrected for multiple comparisons. An increase of CD8+ clonality with age was seen in patients (Spearman r ~ 0.51) but not in healthy controls.

Trimming costs V 5 bases and J 0 bases, and their ends lie 7 bases apart. The CDR3 holds 13 amino acids from the cysteine to the phenylalanine. Only the CDR3 DNA is retained, 39 bases long and in frame from the first base. CDR1 MNHEY and CDR2 SVGAGI were looked up in the germline V gene. The immunoSEQ assay was applied to genomic DNA for TCRB CDR3 sequencing. In the authors' own workflow: When patient CD8+ clones exceeding 1% were checked against published virus-specific TCRB sequences, only a few matched. The analyses included only productive TCRB rearrangements. A clone was defined by a unique TCRB CDR3 sequence, and clonality was computed as a productive clonality index based on Shannon entropy. To calculate repertoire overlap between two samples, the template counts of each clone were considered relative to each sample's total templates. V-gene usage from TCRB sequencing and V-gene usage measured by flow cytometry were correlated (Spearman r of about 0.62). TCRdb retrieved this table from immuneACCESS and kept in-frame rearrangements only. Not all clones are present; in checked studies, unresolved V genes account for under half, and no reason is known for the remainder. Clone size and V and J calls were adopted from that table, with D and trimming inferred from the DNA. The sample includes thousands of clones, with 70% to 80% observed a single time. The ten largest clonotypes hold 15% to 20% of the sample.

Comments on this clone: Its antigen remains unidentified. The input lacks base qualities; no much larger clone sits a single base away.

Positive magnetic bead selection on an AutoMACS was used to isolate CD4+ and CD8+ cells, with flow cytometry used to check purity. A TCR V beta antibody panel was used in flow cytometry to screen first for clonal expansions, which were then characterized by TCRB deep sequencing of sorted CD8+ fractions. Isolation of peripheral blood mononuclear cells was done through Ficoll-Paque PLUS density gradient separation. Using Nucleospin Tissue or Tissue XS kits, DNA was extracted from CD4-enriched, CD8-enriched or PBMC samples, with quantification by a Qubit 2.0 fluorometer. The rearranged chain carries TRBV6-5 and TRBJ1-1, with TRBD1 as a weak D call on 5 bases. Input material: CD8+ T cells sorted from blood. The receptor was derived from an adult with rheumatoid arthritis. The CDR3 is CASSDSLNTEAFF. The nucleotide sequence reads TGTGCCAGCAGTGACAGTCTGAACACTGAAGCTTTCTTT.